This is a list of T cell receptor beta chains from one sample in a study of T cell responses to AZD1222 COVID-19 vaccine. Clones were sequenced by immunoSEQ multiplex PCR, and TCRdb holds only the in-frame ones, with some missing. The sample includes approximately 160,000 clones, just over 90% of them seen just once. The sample was peripheral blood, taken 28 days after the second AZD1222 dose. The origin of the receptors is an adult who received the AZD1222 COVID-19 vaccine. CDR3s include the opening cysteine and the closing phenylalanine or tryptophan. The D gene is left open where the match is weak. Rows may omit the clone size; those that give it use once, few, many or a size class.

v_call: TRBV7-6
clone_size: -
j_call: TRBJ1-6
d_call: TRBD1
cdr3_nt: TGTGCCAGCAGCTTAGCCGGGACAGGGTTCTCACCCCTCCACTTT
cdr3_aa: CASSLAGTGFSPLHF

v_call: TRBV6-5
clone_size: few
j_call: TRBJ1-1
d_call: -
cdr3_nt: TGTGCCAGCACTACAAGACAAACAATGGACACTGAAGCTTTCTTT
cdr3_aa: CASTTRQTMDTEAFF

v_call: TRBV5-1
clone_size: few
j_call: TRBJ1-1
d_call: TRBD1
cdr3_nt: TGCGCCAGCAGCCGGGGGACAGGGTTGAACACTGAAGCTTTCTTT
cdr3_aa: CASSRGTGLNTEAFF

v_call: TRBV20-1
clone_size: -
j_call: TRBJ1-2
d_call: -
cdr3_nt: TGCAGTGCTAGTAACATGGGAGGCTATGGCTACACCTTC
cdr3_aa: CSASNMGGYGYTF

v_call: TRBV27
clone_size: -
j_call: TRBJ1-5
d_call: TRBD1
cdr3_nt: TGTGCCAGCAGTCCCTGGCCGGGACAGGGGGCGCTGGGCAATCAGCCCCAGCATTTT
cdr3_aa: CASSPWPGQGALGNQPQHF

v_call: TRBV6-5
clone_size: once
j_call: TRBJ1-5
d_call: TRBD1
cdr3_nt: TGTGCCAGCAGAATGGACAGGGACGGACAGCCCCAGCATTTT
cdr3_aa: CASRMDRDGQPQHF

v_call: TRBV18
clone_size: -
j_call: TRBJ1-4
d_call: -
cdr3_nt: TGTGCCAGCTCACCATTGGCGGGGAAGGGTGGTGAAAAACTGTTTTTT
cdr3_aa: CASSPLAGKGGEKLFF

v_call: TRBV4-1
clone_size: -
j_call: TRBJ1-1
d_call: -
cdr3_nt: TGCGCCAGCAGCCAAGGCCCTGGATGGAACACTGAAGCTTTCTTT
cdr3_aa: CASSQGPGWNTEAFF

v_call: TRBV6-5
clone_size: -
j_call: TRBJ2-1
d_call: TRBD2
cdr3_nt: TGTGCCACCACCCCGGGGGGTGAGCAGTTCTTC
cdr3_aa: CATTPGGEQFF

v_call: TRBV12-5
clone_size: -
j_call: TRBJ1-1
d_call: -
cdr3_nt: TGTGCTAGTGGTTTGCGGAGTGAGGACACTGAAGCTTTCTTT
cdr3_aa: CASGLRSEDTEAFF

v_call: TRBV20-1
clone_size: -
j_call: TRBJ2-2
d_call: -
cdr3_nt: TGCAGTGCTAGTCCGGGGTTATCCGGGGAGCTGTTTTTT
cdr3_aa: CSASPGLSGELFF